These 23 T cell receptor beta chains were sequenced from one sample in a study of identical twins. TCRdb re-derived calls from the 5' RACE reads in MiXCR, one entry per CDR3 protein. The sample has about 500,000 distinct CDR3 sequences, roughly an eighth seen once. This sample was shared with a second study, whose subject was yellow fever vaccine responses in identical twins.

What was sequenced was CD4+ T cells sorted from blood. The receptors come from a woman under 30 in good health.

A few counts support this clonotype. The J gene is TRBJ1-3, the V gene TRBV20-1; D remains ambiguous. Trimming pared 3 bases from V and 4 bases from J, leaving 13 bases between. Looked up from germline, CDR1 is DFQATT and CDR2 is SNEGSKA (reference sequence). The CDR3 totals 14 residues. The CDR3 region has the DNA TGCAGTGCTAGGTCGGATACGACGGGAAACACCATATATTTT. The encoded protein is CSARSDTTGNTIYF.

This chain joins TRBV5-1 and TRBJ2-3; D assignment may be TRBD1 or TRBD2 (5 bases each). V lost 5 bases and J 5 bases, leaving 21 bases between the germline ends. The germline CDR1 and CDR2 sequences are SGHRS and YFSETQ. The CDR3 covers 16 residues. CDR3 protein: CASRGPPGRAGDTQYF. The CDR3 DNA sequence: TGCGCCAGCAGGGGGCCCCCGGGGCGAGCAGGAGATACGCAGTATTTT.

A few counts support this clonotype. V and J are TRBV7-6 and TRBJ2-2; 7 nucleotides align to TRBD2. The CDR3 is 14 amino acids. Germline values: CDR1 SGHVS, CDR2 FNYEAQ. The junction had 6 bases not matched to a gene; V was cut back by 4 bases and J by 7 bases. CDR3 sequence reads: CASSYGQRGGELFF. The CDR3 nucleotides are TGTGCCAGCAGCTATGGTCAGCGGGGCGGGGAGCTGTTTTTT.

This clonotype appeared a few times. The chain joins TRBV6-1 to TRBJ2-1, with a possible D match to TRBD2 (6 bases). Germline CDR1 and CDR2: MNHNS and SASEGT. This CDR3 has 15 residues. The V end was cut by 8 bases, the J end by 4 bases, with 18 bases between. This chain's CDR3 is CASSNREEGYNEQFF. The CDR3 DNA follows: TGTGCCAGCTCGAATAGGGAGGAGGGATACAATGAGCAGTTCTTC.

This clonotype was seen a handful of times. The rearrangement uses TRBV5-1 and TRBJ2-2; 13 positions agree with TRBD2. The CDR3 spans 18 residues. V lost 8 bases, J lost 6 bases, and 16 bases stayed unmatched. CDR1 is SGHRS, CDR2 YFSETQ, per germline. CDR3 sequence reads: CASTLAGLAGVSAGELFF. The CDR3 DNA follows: TGCGCCAGTACCCTAGCCGGACTAGCGGGAGTTTCGGCCGGGGAGCTGTTTTTT.

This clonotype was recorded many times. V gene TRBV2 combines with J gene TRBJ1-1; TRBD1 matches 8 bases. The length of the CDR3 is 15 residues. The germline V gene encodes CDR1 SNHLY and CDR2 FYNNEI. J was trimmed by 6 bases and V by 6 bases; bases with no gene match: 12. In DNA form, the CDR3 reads TGTGCCAGCAGACCCCCGGGACAGGTTCTTGCTGAAGCTTTCTTT. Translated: CASRPPGQVLAEAFF.

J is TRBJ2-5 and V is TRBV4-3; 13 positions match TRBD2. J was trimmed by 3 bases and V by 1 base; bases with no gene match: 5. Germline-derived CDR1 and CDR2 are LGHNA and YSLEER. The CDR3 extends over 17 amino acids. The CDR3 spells CASSQGQGLAGKETQYF. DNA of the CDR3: TGCGCCAGCAGCCAAGGCCAGGGACTAGCGGGAAAAGAGACCCAGTACTTC.

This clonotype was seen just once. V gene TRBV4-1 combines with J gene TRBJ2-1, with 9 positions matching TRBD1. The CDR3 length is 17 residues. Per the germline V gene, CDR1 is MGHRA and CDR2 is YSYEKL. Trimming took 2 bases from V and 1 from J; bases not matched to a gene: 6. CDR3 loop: CASSQRQTGGSYNEQFF. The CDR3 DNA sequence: TGCGCCAGCAGCCAACGGCAGACAGGGGGTTCCTACAATGAGCAGTTCTTC.

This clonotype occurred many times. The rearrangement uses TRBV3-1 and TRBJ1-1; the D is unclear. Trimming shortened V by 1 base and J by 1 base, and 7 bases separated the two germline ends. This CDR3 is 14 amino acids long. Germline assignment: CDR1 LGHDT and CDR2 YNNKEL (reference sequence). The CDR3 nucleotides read TGTGCCAGCAGCCAAGTTGGTGGGAACACTGAAGCTTTCTTT. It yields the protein CASSQVGGNTEAFF.

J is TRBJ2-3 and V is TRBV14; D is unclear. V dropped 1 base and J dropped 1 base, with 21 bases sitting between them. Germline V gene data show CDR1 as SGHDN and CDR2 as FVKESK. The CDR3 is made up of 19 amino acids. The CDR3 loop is CASSQVSGSILLGTDTQYF. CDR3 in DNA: TGTGCCAGCAGCCAAGTCTCGGGTAGTATACTACTCGGCACAGATACGCAGTATTTT.

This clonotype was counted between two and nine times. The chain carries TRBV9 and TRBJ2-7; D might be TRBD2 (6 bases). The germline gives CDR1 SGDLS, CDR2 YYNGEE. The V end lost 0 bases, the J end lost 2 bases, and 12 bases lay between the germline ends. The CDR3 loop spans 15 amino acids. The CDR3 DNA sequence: TGTGCCAGCAGCGTAGGTCCCGGGAGCGCCTACGAGCAGTACTTC. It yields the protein CASSVGPGSAYEQYF.

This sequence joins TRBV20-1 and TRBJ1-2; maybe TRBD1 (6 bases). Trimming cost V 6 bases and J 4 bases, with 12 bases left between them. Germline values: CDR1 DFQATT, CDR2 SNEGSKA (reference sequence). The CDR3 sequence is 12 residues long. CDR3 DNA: TGCAGTGCAGCGACAGGCCCCTATGGCTACACCTTC. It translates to CSAATGPYGYTF.

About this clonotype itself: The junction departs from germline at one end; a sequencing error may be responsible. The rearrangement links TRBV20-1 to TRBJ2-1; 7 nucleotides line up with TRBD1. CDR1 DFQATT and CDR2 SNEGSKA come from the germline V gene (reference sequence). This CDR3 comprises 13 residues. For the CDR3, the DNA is TGCAGTGCTCCAAGAGTAGGGGGCAATGAGCAGTCCTTC. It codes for CSAPRVGGNEQSF.

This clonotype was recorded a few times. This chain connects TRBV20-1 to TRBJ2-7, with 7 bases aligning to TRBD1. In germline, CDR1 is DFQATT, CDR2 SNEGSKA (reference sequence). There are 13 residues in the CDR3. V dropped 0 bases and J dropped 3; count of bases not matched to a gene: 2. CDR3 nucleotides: TGCAGTGCTAGAGAGACAGGGCTCTACGAGCAGTACTTC. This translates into CSARETGLYEQYF.

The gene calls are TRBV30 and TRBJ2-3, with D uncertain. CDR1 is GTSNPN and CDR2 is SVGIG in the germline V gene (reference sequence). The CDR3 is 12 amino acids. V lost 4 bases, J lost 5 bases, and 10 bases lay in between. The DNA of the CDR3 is TGTGCCTGGAATCATAAAGGAGATACGCAGTATTTT. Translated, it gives CAWNHKGDTQYF.

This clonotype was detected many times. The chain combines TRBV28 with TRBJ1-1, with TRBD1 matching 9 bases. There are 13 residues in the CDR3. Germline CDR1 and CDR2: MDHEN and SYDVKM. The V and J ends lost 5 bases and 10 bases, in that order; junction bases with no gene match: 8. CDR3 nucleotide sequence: TGTGCCAGCAGTGGCCACAGGGGGCGGGGAGCTTTCTTT. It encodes CASSGHRGRGAFF.

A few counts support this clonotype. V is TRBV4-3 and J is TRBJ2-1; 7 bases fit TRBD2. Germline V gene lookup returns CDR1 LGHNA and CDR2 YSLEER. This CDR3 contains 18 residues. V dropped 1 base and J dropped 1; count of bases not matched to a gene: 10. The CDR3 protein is CASSQAVLGGSSYNEQFF. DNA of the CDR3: TGCGCCAGCAGCCAAGCTGTCCTCGGCGGGAGTTCCTACAATGAGCAGTTCTTC.

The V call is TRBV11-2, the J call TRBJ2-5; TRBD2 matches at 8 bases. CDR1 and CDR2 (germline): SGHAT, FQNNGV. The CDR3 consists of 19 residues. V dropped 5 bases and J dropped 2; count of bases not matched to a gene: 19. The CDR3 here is CASSPNSDGLAYWQETQYF. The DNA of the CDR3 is TGTGCCAGCAGCCCCAACTCCGACGGACTAGCATATTGGCAAGAGACCCAGTACTTC.

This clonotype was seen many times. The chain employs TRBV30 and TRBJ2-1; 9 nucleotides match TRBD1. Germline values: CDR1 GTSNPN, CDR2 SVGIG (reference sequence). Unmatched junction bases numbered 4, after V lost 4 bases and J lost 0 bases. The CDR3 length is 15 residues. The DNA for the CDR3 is TGTGCCTGGACCGGACAGGGGATCTCCTACAATGAGCAGTTCTTC. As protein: CAWTGQGISYNEQFF.

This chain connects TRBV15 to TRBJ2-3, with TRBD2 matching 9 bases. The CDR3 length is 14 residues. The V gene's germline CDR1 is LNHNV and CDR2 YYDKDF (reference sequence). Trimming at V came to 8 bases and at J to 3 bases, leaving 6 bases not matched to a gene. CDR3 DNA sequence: TGTGCCACCCGGCGCGGGGGGGGTACAGATACGCAGTATTTT. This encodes CATRRGGGTDTQYF.

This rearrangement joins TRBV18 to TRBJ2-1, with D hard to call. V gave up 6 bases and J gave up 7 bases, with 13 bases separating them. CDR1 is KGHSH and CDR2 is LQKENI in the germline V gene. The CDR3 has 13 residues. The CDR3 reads CASSQELRNEQFF. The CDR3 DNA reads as TGTGCCAGCTCTCAAGAACTCAGGAATGAGCAGTTCTTC.

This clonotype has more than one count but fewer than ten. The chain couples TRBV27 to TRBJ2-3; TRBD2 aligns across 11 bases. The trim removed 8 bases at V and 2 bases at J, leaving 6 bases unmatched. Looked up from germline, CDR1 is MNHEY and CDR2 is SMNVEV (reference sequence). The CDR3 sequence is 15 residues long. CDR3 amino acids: CASVSGRAHTDTQYF. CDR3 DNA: TGTGCCAGCGTTAGCGGGAGGGCCCACACAGATACGCAGTATTTT.

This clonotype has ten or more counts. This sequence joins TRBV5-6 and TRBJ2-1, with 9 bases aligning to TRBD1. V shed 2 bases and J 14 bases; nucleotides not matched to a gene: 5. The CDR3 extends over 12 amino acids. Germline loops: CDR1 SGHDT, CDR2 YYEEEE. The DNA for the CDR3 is TGTGCCAGCAGCTTAGCGAGACAGGGGGAGTTCTTC. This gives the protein CASSLARQGEFF.